What follows are 31 T cell receptor beta chains derived from one specimen sequenced in a study of blood T cell repertoires in COVID-19. Repertoires were generated with immunoSEQ multiplex PCR, while TCRdb's copy carries only in-frame clones and drops some. The sample includes about 230,000 clones, roughly 83% of them seen just once. Source material: peripheral blood. These receptors originate from a man aged 40-55 years with acute or convalescent COVID-19.

This chain joins TRBV30 and TRBJ1-5; 7 positions match TRBD1. This CDR3 has 14 amino acids. Germline loops: CDR1 GTSNPN, CDR2 SVGIG (reference sequence). V was pared by 1 base and J by 2 bases, with 2 bases of the junction left unmatched. The CDR3 sequence is CAWSGTGGNQPQHF. CDR3 coding DNA: TGTGCCTGGAGTGGCACAGGGGGCAATCAGCCCCAGCATTTT.

The V call is TRBV19, the J call TRBJ2-5, with D perhaps matching TRBD2 (6 bases). The CDR3 runs 14 residues. Trimming stripped 3 bases from V and 2 bases from J, with 10 bases between. CDR1 is LNHDA, CDR2 SQIVND, per germline (reference sequence). The DNA for the CDR3 is TGTGCCAGTAGTATCGGGGGAAGTCAAGAGACCCAGTACTTC. It is translated as CASSIGGSQETQYF. Using reference TRBV19 and TRBJ2-5 for the parts outside the CDR3, the full variable domain is DGGITQSPKYLFRKEGQNVTLSCEQNLNHDAMYWYRQDPGQGLRLIYYSQIVNDFQKGDIAEGYSVSREKKESFPLTVTSAQKNPTAFYLCASSIGGSQETQYFGPGTRLLVL.

The chain uses TRBV6-5 and TRBJ2-7; TRBD2 agrees at 8 bases. Germline V gene sequence: CDR1 MNHEY, CDR2 SVGAGI. V dropped 6 bases and J dropped 3; count of bases not matched to a gene: 10. The CDR3 has 15 amino acids. In nucleotides, the CDR3 is TGTGCCAGCAGACCCGGAGCTAGCGGGTACTACGAGCAGTACTTC. Its translation: CASRPGASGYYEQYF.

The chain has TRBV25-1 and TRBJ1-3; TRBD1 is a possible D gene (6 bases). The CDR3 spans 14 residues. Germline V lookup: CDR1 MGHDK, CDR2 SYGVNS. Deletions cut 5 bases from V and 4 bases from J, with 12 bases between. CDR3 DNA: TGTGCCAGCAGTCTTACCGGACAGGGAAACACCATATATTTT. Encoded protein: CASSLTGQGNTIYF.

The genes are TRBV19 and TRBJ1-2, with D perhaps matching TRBD1 (5 bases). Between the trimmed V and J ends, which lost 5 bases and 3 bases, there was a span of 16 bases. CDR3 size: 15 residues. In germline, CDR1 is LNHDA, CDR2 SQIVND (reference sequence). In DNA form, the CDR3 reads TGTGCCAGTAGTCCGACCGCGGGACCTCACTATGGCTACACCTTC. This codes for CASSPTAGPHYGYTF.

This chain connects TRBV6-5 to TRBJ1-1; possible D gene TRBD1, 6 bases. Germline lookup yields CDR1 MNHEY and CDR2 SVGAGI. The CDR3 runs to 15 residues. Trimming stripped 6 bases from V and 3 bases from J, with 17 bases between. The CDR3 DNA follows: TGTGCCAGCAGAATTGACAGGACTTGGGACACTGAAGCTTTCTTT. Protein product: CASRIDRTWDTEAFF.

The chain employs TRBV6-5 and TRBJ2-3; 9 nucleotides match TRBD2. This CDR3 has 14 amino acids. With 6 bases clipped from V and 2 bases from J, the junction kept 3 bases outside the gene matches. Germline V gene sequence: CDR1 MNHEY, CDR2 SVGAGI. The CDR3 DNA follows: TGTGCCAGCAGACCTAGCGGGATCACAGATACGCAGTATTTT. It codes for CASRPSGITDTQYF.

The V and J genes are TRBV25-1 and TRBJ1-2; D may be TRBD1 (5 bases). Germline CDR1 and CDR2: MGHDK and SYGVNS. CDR3 size: 16 residues. Trimming took 1 base from V and 4 from J, leaving 16 bases between them. This chain's CDR3 is CASSELGARALYGYTF. As DNA, the CDR3 is TGTGCCAGCAGTGAATTAGGGGCCAGAGCTCTCTATGGCTACACCTTC.

This chain uses TRBV9 with TRBJ2-1; 10 positions agree with TRBD2. J lost 8 bases, V lost 0 bases, and 5 bases had no gene match. The CDR3 length is 15 residues. CDR1 is SGDLS and CDR2 is YYNGEE in the germline V gene. The CDR3 DNA reads TGTGCCAGCAGCGTAGCCCTAGCGGGAGTGTATGAGCAGTTCTTC. It translates to CASSVALAGVYEQFF.

The chain uses TRBV29-1 and TRBJ1-2; a possible D gene is TRBD1 (5 bases). This CDR3 is 13 amino acids long. CDR1 is SQVTM and CDR2 is ANQGSEA in the germline V gene. Trimming took off 5 bases at V and 5 bases at J, with 15 bases between the two ends. CDR3 loop: CSVLPPTGYGYTF. Here the CDR3 DNA reads TGCAGCGTTCTCCCACCCACAGGATATGGCTACACCTTC.

The chain links TRBV3-1 (or the pseudogene TRBV3-2) to TRBJ1-2, with 9 bases that match TRBD1. With 3 bases clipped from V and 11 bases from J, the junction kept 4 bases outside the gene matches. CDR1 is LGHDT, CDR2 YNNKEL, per germline (reference sequence). This CDR3 region has 12 residues. The CDR3: CASSQGDRDYTF. As DNA, the CDR3 is TGTGCCAGCAGCCAGGGGGACAGGGATTACACCTTC.

The chain links TRBV5-1 to TRBJ1-2; TRBD1 agrees at 9 bases. V dropped 2 bases and J dropped 3; count of bases not matched to a gene: 8. Per the germline V gene, CDR1 is SGHRS and CDR2 is YFSETQ. The CDR3 is made up of 16 amino acids. CDR3 amino acids: CASSFGQGTFYYGYTF. The CDR3 DNA reads TGCGCCAGCAGCTTCGGACAGGGGACTTTCTACTATGGCTACACCTTC.

In this sample, this clone turned up a few times. The rearrangement links TRBV6-4 to TRBJ1-2; maybe TRBD1 (5 bases). Trimming removed 8 bases at V and 0 bases at J, with 13 bases between. In germline, CDR1 is MRHNA, CDR2 SNTAGT. This CDR3 contains 14 residues. The chain's CDR3 is CASGKDNPNYGYTF. The DNA of the CDR3 is TGTGCCAGCGGCAAGGACAATCCTAACTATGGCTACACCTTC.

The chain joins TRBV5-4 to TRBJ2-1, with 7 nucleotides matching TRBD2. The CDR3 consists of 17 residues. Trimming took 1 base from V and 6 from J; bases not matched to a gene: 13. Germline values: CDR1 SGHNT, CDR2 YYREEE (reference sequence). The CDR3 spells CASSLRRSGAPGNEQFF. The CDR3 DNA sequence: TGTGCCAGCAGCTTGAGGCGGAGCGGGGCCCCTGGCAATGAGCAGTTCTTC.

The rearrangement joins TRBV7-2 to TRBJ2-7, with 8 bases fitting TRBD2. CDR1 and CDR2 from the germline V gene are SGHTA and FQGNSA. V lost 3 bases, J lost 2 bases, and 9 bases stayed unmatched. This CDR3 comprises 16 residues. The CDR3 reads CASSFRVPGGPYEQYF. The CDR3 DNA reads as TGTGCCAGCAGCTTTCGGGTCCCGGGAGGGCCCTACGAGCAGTACTTC.

The CDR3, as DNA: TGTGCCAGCAGCGTAGGAGGCGGTAGCAATGAGCAGTTCTTC. As protein: CASSVGGGSNEQFF. V is TRBV9 and J is TRBJ2-1; no clear D gene. This CDR3 is built from 14 residues. Trimming cost V 0 bases and J 6 bases, with 10 bases left between them. The germline V gene has CDR1 SGDLS and CDR2 YYNGEE.

The V call is TRBV11-3, the J call TRBJ2-5; no firm D call. Per germline, CDR1 SGHNT and CDR2 YENEEA. This CDR3 is 15 amino acids long. V lost 2 bases and J lost 1, with 11 bases in between. In DNA, the CDR3 is TGTGCCAGCAGCTTATCGGTCGGTCGCCAAGAGACCCAGTACTTC. Its protein product is CASSLSVGRQETQYF.

V gene TRBV5-1 combines with J gene TRBJ1-2, with a possible D match to TRBD1 (5 bases). CDR3 length: 15 amino acids. Trimming left V 0 bases short and J 8 bases short, with 17 bases between. CDR1 is SGHRS and CDR2 is YFSETQ in the germline V gene. This CDR3 reads CASSLDPGKTEGYTF. In DNA, the CDR3 is TGCGCCAGCAGCTTGGACCCTGGAAAGACAGAAGGCTACACCTTC.

The chain joins TRBV18 to TRBJ1-4; the D is unclear. The CDR3 totals 13 residues. V lost 8 bases and J 3 bases, leaving 10 bases between the germline ends. The germline V gene has CDR1 KGHSH and CDR2 LQKENI. CDR3 sequence (DNA): TGTGCCAGCACTTGGGAGGCTAATGAAAAACTGTTTTTT. Residues: CASTWEANEKLFF.

CDR3: CASSPPWRDSPLHF. CDR3 in DNA: TGTGCCAGCTCACCACCGTGGAGAGATTCACCCCTCCACTTT. The gene calls are TRBV18 and TRBJ1-6; D uncertain. The CDR3 runs 14 residues. Trimming shortened V by 0 bases and J by 8 bases, and 8 bases separated the two germline ends. Germline V gene sequence: CDR1 KGHSH, CDR2 LQKENI.

The J gene is TRBJ2-3, the V gene TRBV6-4; perhaps TRBD2 as D (6 bases). The CDR3 covers 15 residues. The V and J ends lost 4 bases and 4 bases respectively, with 15 bases between them. Germline CDR1 MRHNA, CDR2 SNTAGT. The CDR3 loop reads CASSALGSRADTQYF. CDR3 DNA: TGTGCCAGCAGTGCTCTCGGGAGTCGGGCAGATACGCAGTATTTT.

J is TRBJ1-2 and V is TRBV7-9; no clear D gene. V lost 1 base, J lost 4 bases, and 7 bases lay in between. CDR1 and CDR2 (germline): SEHNR, FQNEAQ (reference sequence). This CDR3 contains 13 residues. CDR3 DNA sequence: TGTGCCAGCAGCTTAGGAGCAAGCTATGGCTACACCTTC. Its protein product is CASSLGASYGYTF.

This clone was seen only a few times. The chain carries TRBV6-5 and TRBJ2-1; 10 positions agree with TRBD2. The CDR3 has 11 amino acids. The J segment lost 12 bases and the V segment lost 7 bases, leaving 3 bases of the junction unmatched. CDR1 is MNHEY, CDR2 SVGAGI, per germline. The CDR3 is CASTSGSWQFF. CDR3 bases: TGTGCCAGCACTAGCGGGAGTTGGCAGTTCTTC.

This chain joins TRBV5-6 and TRBJ1-2; 8 bases match TRBD1. V lost 4 bases, J lost 2 bases, and 10 bases stayed unmatched. Germline V lookup: CDR1 SGHDT, CDR2 YYEEEE. CDR3 length equals 16 residues. CDR3 region: CASSPIGQGENYGYTF. CDR3 coding DNA: TGTGCCAGCAGCCCCATCGGACAGGGAGAAAACTATGGCTACACCTTC.

The table lists this clone with a count of one. The J gene is TRBJ2-3, the V gene TRBV5-1; 7 bases align to TRBD2. The germline V gene has CDR1 SGHRS and CDR2 YFSETQ. The junction had 5 bases not matched to a gene; V was cut back by 0 bases and J by 4 bases. CDR3 length: 15 amino acids. The CDR3 region is CASSLVAGAPDTQYF. As DNA, the CDR3 is TGCGCCAGCAGCTTGGTTGCGGGAGCCCCAGATACGCAGTATTTT.

This clone was observed a handful of times. The V call is TRBV27, the J call TRBJ2-6; D not resolved. There are 17 residues in the CDR3. V lost 2 bases to trimming and J lost 0 bases, with 11 bases between them. Germline values: CDR1 MNHEY, CDR2 SMNVEV (reference sequence). CDR3 amino acids: CASSLRVRDSGANVLTF. For the CDR3, the DNA is TGTGCCAGCAGTTTACGGGTCCGAGACTCTGGGGCCAACGTCCTGACTTTC.

Only a few counts were recorded for this clone. This sequence joins TRBV11-2 and TRBJ2-1; D is perhaps TRBD2 (6 bases). Germline CDR1 SGHAT, CDR2 FQNNGV. V lost 0 bases and J lost 6, with 12 bases in between. CDR3 length equals 15 residues. The CDR3 bases are TGTGCCAGCAGCTTAGACGGGGGAGTGGGCAATGAGCAGTTCTTC. It codes for CASSLDGGVGNEQFF.

This chain's CDR3 is CAISISGTVNSPLHF. The CDR3, as DNA: TGTGCCATCAGCATCTCCGGGACAGTCAATTCACCCCTCCACTTT. The V gene is TRBV10-3, the J gene TRBJ1-6, with 7 bases fitting TRBD1. The trim removed 6 bases at V and 7 bases at J, leaving 9 bases unmatched. CDR1 and CDR2 from the germline V gene are ENHRY and SYGVKD. This CDR3 is 15 amino acids long.

This clone was seen just once. This chain connects TRBV10-3 to TRBJ2-7, with D unresolved. The CDR3 is made up of 13 amino acids. Trimming shortened V by 11 bases and J by 2 bases, and 16 bases separated the two germline ends. Per germline, CDR1 ENHRY and CDR2 SYGVKD. CDR3 DNA sequence: TGTGCCCCATCCCACGGAGAAGCCTACGAGCAGTACTTC. Translated: CAPSHGEAYEQYF.

The V call is TRBV7-2, the J call TRBJ1-5; no clear D gene. The CDR3 has 16 residues. The V end lost 4 bases, the J end lost 1 base, and 14 bases lay between the germline ends. The germline V gene encodes CDR1 SGHTA and CDR2 FQGNSA. The DNA of the CDR3 is TGTGCCAGCAGCTCCTATCGGCAGGAAAGCAATCAGCCCCAGCATTTT. Translating gives CASSSYRQESNQPQHF.

This clone was counted a few times. The chain uses TRBV9 and TRBJ1-2, with 7 positions matching TRBD1. The germline CDR1 and CDR2 sequences are SGDLS and YYNGEE. V lost 0 bases and J lost 2; bases outside the gene matches: 16. This CDR3 has 19 residues. DNA for the CDR3: TGTGCCAGCAGCGTAGGACAGGGACCATCAGTCTACCTCAACTATGGCTACACCTTC. Translated, it gives CASSVGQGPSVYLNYGYTF.